The 30 T cell receptor beta chains listed next were all sequenced from one sample in a study of T cell responses to AZD1222 COVID-19 vaccine (dated by TCRdb to the early 2020s). To prepare the library, the immunoSEQ multiplex PCR assay was applied. TCRdb carries this immuneACCESS record with in-frame sequences only. Its versions omit some clonotypes, under half of them owing to an unresolved V gene in the studies checked, with the rest unexplained. For this sample there are around 140,000 clones; roughly 92% appear just once. Over 1.5% of the sample is held by the ten biggest clonotypes. The time point label, as the study defines it: baseline before first vaccination. The sequencing used peripheral blood, collected on day 0 of AZD1222 vaccination. Receptors were obtained from an adult in good health.

The V gene is TRBV6-2 or TRBV6-3, the J gene TRBJ1-2; D is unclear. Germline CDR1 reads MNHEY; CDR2 reads SVGEGT. The length of the CDR3 is 18 residues. The V and J ends lost 0 bases and 0 bases respectively, with 17 bases between them. CDR3 bases: TGTGCCAGCAGTTACTCCCTCCGGATCTCCTTAGCTAACTATGGCTACACCTTC. Its translation: CASSYSLRISLANYGYTF.

This chain connects TRBV7-9 to TRBJ2-3, with 7 bases fitting TRBD2. This CDR3 is 16 amino acids long. Germline values: CDR1 SEHNR, CDR2 FQNEAQ (reference sequence). V shed 3 bases, J shed 0 bases, and the junction held 6 bases outside the gene matches. The DNA for the CDR3 is TGTGCCAGCAGCTTCGGGGGGACGACTAGCACAGATACGCAGTATTTT. Its translation: CASSFGGTTSTDTQYF. Full variable domain (remainder filled in from reference TRBV7-9 and TRBJ2-3): DTGVSQNPRHKITKRGQNVTFRCDPISEHNRLYWYRQTLGQGPEFLTYFQNEAQLEKSRLLSDRFSAERPKGSFSTLEIQRTEQGDSAMYLCASSFGGTTSTDTQYFGPGTRLTVL.

This sequence joins TRBV14 and TRBJ1-4; the D is unclear. Germline V gene data show CDR1 as SGHDN and CDR2 as FVKESK. Trimming pared 4 bases from V and 5 bases from J, leaving 17 bases between. The CDR3 sequence is 16 residues long. DNA of the CDR3: TGTGCCAGCAGCCCCCGATCGGGGAGTTTGAATGAAAAACTGTTTTTT. Translated, it gives CASSPRSGSLNEKLFF.

The chain couples TRBV4-1 to TRBJ2-5; D is tentatively TRBD1 or TRBD2 (6 bases each). Germline V CDR1 and CDR2: MGHRA, YSYEKL. The V end was cut by 1 base, the J end by 5 bases, with 17 bases between. This CDR3 region has 16 residues. The CDR3 here is CASSQVGGTLWETQYF. The CDR3 coding sequence is TGCGCCAGCAGCCAAGTTGGGGGGACACTGTGGGAGACCCAGTACTTC.

Concerning this clone: Because it lacks the conserved phenylalanine or tryptophan at the end, this CDR3 is likely a read error. The DNA is left out, because the CDR3 cannot be placed on it with certainty; the CDR3 is given as TCRdb lists it. The chain uses TRBV30 and TRBJ1-2; the D call TRBD1 from the table was never checked on the DNA. The CDR3 is made up of 11 amino acids, end residues included. CDR1 is GTSNPN and CDR2 is SVGIG in the germline V gene (reference sequence). The CDR3 sequence: CAWSVGRGLFL.

The CDR3 sequence is CASSQGPILTSGRINTGELFF. In DNA, the CDR3 is TGTGCCAGCAGCCAAGGTCCCATCCTGACTAGCGGGAGGATCAACACCGGGGAGCTGTTTTTT. This chain uses TRBV3-1 (or the pseudogene TRBV3-2) with TRBJ2-2, with 13 bases that match TRBD2. The CDR3 totals 21 residues. The trim removed 1 base at V and 2 bases at J, leaving 13 bases unmatched. Germline lookup yields CDR1 LGHDT and CDR2 YNNKEL (reference sequence).

The chain has TRBV30 and TRBJ1-2, with a tentative D call TRBD1 (6 bases). This CDR3 comprises 15 residues. The germline gives CDR1 GTSNPN, CDR2 SVGIG (reference sequence). V shed 0 bases and J shed 0 bases, with 11 bases lying between them. CDR3 nucleotides: TGTGCCTGGAGTGTACCAGGGGTCCCTAACTATGGCTACACCTTC. Its protein is CAWSVPGVPNYGYTF. Drawing the rest from reference TRBV30 and TRBJ1-2, the complete variable domain is SQTIHQWPATLVQPVGSPLSLECTVEGTSNPNLYWYRQAAGRGLQLLFYSVGIGQISSEVPQNLSASRPQDRQFILSSKKLLLSDSGFYLCAWSVPGVPNYGYTFGSGTRLTVV.

This clone was detected once. V is TRBV7-9 and J is TRBJ2-7; possible D gene TRBD2, 5 bases. Germline loops: CDR1 SEHNR, CDR2 FQNEAQ (reference sequence). The germline V and J ends were trimmed by 5 bases and 1 base, with 15 bases remaining between them. This CDR3 has 15 amino acids. Written as DNA, the CDR3 is TGTGCCAGCAGCCTTGTGGAGGCTGGGTCCTACGAGCAGTACTTC. Its translation is CASSLVEAGSYEQYF. Based on the CDR3 plus reference TRBV7-9 and TRBJ2-7, the full variable domain is DTGVSQNPRHKITKRGQNVTFRCDPISEHNRLYWYRQTLGQGPEFLTYFQNEAQLEKSRLLSDRFSAERPKGSFSTLEIQRTEQGDSAMYLCASSLVEAGSYEQYFGPGTRLTVT.

As DNA, the CDR3 is TGTGCCAGCATACCAGGGCAAGGGTTGACAGATACGCAGTATTTT. Translated, it gives CASIPGQGLTDTQYF. This chain links TRBV28 with TRBJ2-3, with TRBD1 as a possible D gene (5 bases). The CDR3 totals 15 residues. V gave up 7 bases and J gave up 3 bases, with 17 bases separating them. Looked up from germline, CDR1 is MDHEN and CDR2 is SYDVKM.

The chain joins TRBV5-1 to TRBJ2-2; 7 positions match TRBD1. CDR3 size: 15 residues. Per the germline V gene, CDR1 is SGHRS and CDR2 is YFSETQ. With V trimmed by 5 bases and J by 8 bases, 12 bases remained unmatched. CDR3 region: CASSLRTGSVGELFF. The CDR3 bases are TGCGCCAGCAGTCTAAGGACAGGATCAGTGGGGGAGCTGTTTTTT.

Here the CDR3 reads CASSDATVFSGNTIYF. In DNA, the CDR3 is TGTGCCAGCAGTGACGCGACAGTTTTCTCTGGAAACACCATATATTTT. The chain joins TRBV2 to TRBJ1-3, with D possibly TRBD1 on 5 matching bases. V lost 3 bases, J lost 0 bases, and 12 bases lay in between. The CDR3 runs 16 residues. Germline V lookup: CDR1 SNHLY, CDR2 FYNNEI.

CDR3 coding DNA: TGTGCCAGCAGTGACGGACCCAACTATGGCTACACCTTC. Protein: CASSDGPNYGYTF. V is TRBV6-1 and J is TRBJ1-2; no reliable D call. CDR3 length: 13 residues. Deletions cut 3 bases from V and 2 bases from J, with 7 bases between. Germline CDR1 reads MNHNS; CDR2 reads SASEGT.

The chain links TRBV5-8 to TRBJ2-3, with unresolved D. Germline V gene data show CDR1 as SGHTS and CDR2 as YDEGEE. This CDR3 contains 12 residues. V lost 9 bases and J lost 5, with 13 bases in between. The CDR3 sequence is CATTFSLDTQYF. For the CDR3, the DNA is TGTGCCACCACCTTCTCGTTAGATACGCAGTATTTT.

This sequence joins TRBV19 and TRBJ1-5, with 9 bases that match TRBD1. The CDR3 contains 17 residues. With V trimmed by 3 bases and J by 0 bases, 6 bases remained unmatched. From germline, CDR1 is LNHDA and CDR2 SQIVND (reference sequence). CDR3 in DNA: TGTGCCAGTAGTATGGGGACAGGGCGTTATAGCAATCAGCCCCAGCATTTT. As protein: CASSMGTGRYSNQPQHF.

The genes are TRBV27 and TRBJ1-2; 9 bases are shared with TRBD1. Germline V CDR1 and CDR2: MNHEY, SMNVEV (reference sequence). The CDR3 covers 16 residues. The V and J ends lost 3 bases and 4 bases, in that order; junction bases with no gene match: 9. CDR3 nucleotides: TGTGCCAGCAGTTTTCATCACAGGGGGCCTGTCTATGGCTACACCTTC. Translated, it gives CASSFHHRGPVYGYTF.

The chain employs TRBV4-1 and TRBJ1-2; 9 bases line up with TRBD1. Germline CDR1 reads MGHRA; CDR2 reads YSYEKL. This CDR3 region has 15 residues. After removal of 2 bases from V and 5 bases from J, the junction contained 6 bases not matched to a gene. CDR3 loop: CASSQRTGVQYGYTF. CDR3 coding DNA: TGCGCCAGCAGCCAAAGGACAGGGGTACAGTATGGCTACACCTTC.

This rearrangement joins TRBV19 to TRBJ1-5, with 7 positions matching TRBD1. This CDR3 comprises 14 residues. After removal of 5 bases from V and 3 bases from J, the junction contained 4 bases not matched to a gene. Per germline, CDR1 LNHDA and CDR2 SQIVND (reference sequence). DNA for the CDR3: TGTGCCAGTAGTCGCAGGGGGTTCAATCAGCCCCAGCATTTT. Amino acids: CASSRRGFNQPQHF.

The table lists this clone with a few counts. This rearrangement joins TRBV6-1 to TRBJ2-7; 7 bases are shared with TRBD1. The germline V gene has CDR1 MNHNS and CDR2 SASEGT. The trim removed 2 bases at V and 2 bases at J, leaving 6 bases unmatched. The CDR3 loop spans 15 amino acids. The CDR3 bases are TGTGCCAGCAGTGAATCCGTGACAGGGCCCTACGAGCAGTACTTC. Translation: CASSESVTGPYEQYF.

This chain connects TRBV2 to TRBJ2-1; 7 bases align to TRBD2. The CDR3 totals 13 residues. CDR1 and CDR2 from the germline V gene are SNHLY and FYNNEI. The junction had 7 bases not matched to a gene; V was cut back by 6 bases and J by 8 bases. The CDR3 DNA reads as TGTGCCAGCAGCCGATGGGCGGGGGATGAGCAGTTCTTC. Translated: CASSRWAGDEQFF.

This sequence joins TRBV7-6 and TRBJ2-3; 8 positions match TRBD1. The germline CDR1 and CDR2 sequences are SGHVS and FNYEAQ. With V trimmed by 5 bases and J by 2 bases, 3 bases remained unmatched. The CDR3 length is 14 residues. CDR3 residues: CASSKDRATDTQYF. In DNA, the CDR3 is TGTGCCAGCAGCAAGGACAGGGCCACAGATACGCAGTATTTT.

In its sample, this clone was seen a few times. This sequence joins TRBV6-6 and TRBJ2-1; 14 bases fit TRBD2. Germline V gene sequence: CDR1 MNHNY, CDR2 SVGAGI (reference sequence). This CDR3 region has 16 residues. With V trimmed by 5 bases and J by 4 bases, 4 bases remained unmatched. The CDR3 bases are TGTGCCAGCAGTCGACTAGCGGGAGGGGGGTACAATGAGCAGTTCTTC. Encoded protein: CASSRLAGGGYNEQFF.

The chain couples TRBV27 to TRBJ2-1; 8 nucleotides line up with TRBD1. The germline V gene has CDR1 MNHEY and CDR2 SMNVEV (reference sequence). The CDR3 loop spans 14 amino acids. Trimming cost V 1 base and J 7 bases; bases outside gene matches: 3. This chain's CDR3 is CASSLYQGANEQFF. The CDR3 nucleotides are TGTGCCAGCAGTTTATACCAGGGGGCGAATGAGCAGTTCTTC.

The V gene is TRBV5-1, the J gene TRBJ2-3; D is perhaps TRBD1 (5 bases). Trimming took 7 bases from V and 0 from J, leaving 21 bases between them. The CDR3 has 17 residues. Germline V gene lookup returns CDR1 SGHRS and CDR2 YFSETQ. This CDR3 is CASSLGARASSTDTQYF. The CDR3 DNA sequence: TGCGCCAGCTCTCTAGGGGCCCGAGCATCTAGCACAGATACGCAGTATTTT.

The chain has TRBV4-1 and TRBJ1-6; TRBD1 is a possible D gene (5 bases). CDR1 and CDR2 (germline): MGHRA, YSYEKL. Trimming took off 5 bases at V and 6 bases at J, with 20 bases between the two ends. The CDR3 spans 17 residues. The CDR3: CASSYRSQQVLNSPLHF. The CDR3 region has the DNA TGCGCCAGCAGCTACAGGTCGCAGCAAGTCCTTAATTCACCCCTCCACTTT.

V usage is TRBV6-5 and J usage is TRBJ2-1, with D unresolved. Germline V gene data show CDR1 as MNHEY and CDR2 as SVGAGI. The V end was cut by 6 bases, the J end by 6 bases, with 12 bases between. The CDR3 length is 13 residues. The DNA for the CDR3 is TGTGCCAGCAGGGCCTGGGGATCCAATGAGCAGTTCTTC. Translating gives CASRAWGSNEQFF.

This sequence joins TRBV29-1 and TRBJ1-2; D gene ambiguous. V was cut by 4 bases and J by 4 bases, with 10 bases left in between. CDR1 is SQVTM and CDR2 is ANQGSEA in the germline V gene. The length of the CDR3 is 12 residues. The CDR3 is CSVAAASYGYTF. Written as DNA, the CDR3 is TGCAGCGTTGCAGCGGCGTCCTATGGCTACACCTTC.

In its sample, this clone was seen once. CDR3 bases: TGTGCCACCAGTGACCGCGACAGGGGTAAAGGCTACACCTTC. Protein product: CATSDRDRGKGYTF. The chain combines TRBV24-1 with TRBJ1-2; 8 nucleotides align to TRBD1. V lost 4 bases to trimming and J lost 8 bases; unmatched junction nucleotides: 8. CDR1 is KGHDR, CDR2 SFDVKD, per germline. CDR3 length: 14 residues.

CDR3 bases: TGTGCCAGCTCACCAAATGAAGGGGACGAGCAGTACTTC. As protein: CASSPNEGDEQYF. V gene TRBV18 combines with J gene TRBJ2-7; weak D call: TRBD1 (5 bases). The CDR3 is 13 amino acids. V lost 2 bases to trimming and J lost 5 bases, with 10 bases between them. The germline V gene encodes CDR1 KGHSH and CDR2 LQKENI.

The V call is TRBV7-2, the J call TRBJ2-1, with a possible D match to TRBD1 (5 bases). In germline, CDR1 is SGHTA, CDR2 FQGNSA. V shed 5 bases and J shed 0 bases, with 23 bases lying between them. CDR3 length equals 19 residues. DNA of the CDR3: TGTGCCAGCAGCCGCCCCCATAAGGGGTCCGAGAGCTCCTACAATGAGCAGTTCTTC. It encodes CASSRPHKGSESSYNEQFF.

This chain links TRBV15 with TRBJ2-5; D ambiguous. CDR1 LNHNV and CDR2 YYDKDF come from the germline V gene (reference sequence). Trimming removed 1 base at V and 4 bases at J, with 4 bases between. This CDR3 spans 12 amino acids. Here the CDR3 reads CATSRGPETQYF. DNA for the CDR3: TGTGCCACCAGCAGAGGCCCAGAGACCCAGTACTTC.